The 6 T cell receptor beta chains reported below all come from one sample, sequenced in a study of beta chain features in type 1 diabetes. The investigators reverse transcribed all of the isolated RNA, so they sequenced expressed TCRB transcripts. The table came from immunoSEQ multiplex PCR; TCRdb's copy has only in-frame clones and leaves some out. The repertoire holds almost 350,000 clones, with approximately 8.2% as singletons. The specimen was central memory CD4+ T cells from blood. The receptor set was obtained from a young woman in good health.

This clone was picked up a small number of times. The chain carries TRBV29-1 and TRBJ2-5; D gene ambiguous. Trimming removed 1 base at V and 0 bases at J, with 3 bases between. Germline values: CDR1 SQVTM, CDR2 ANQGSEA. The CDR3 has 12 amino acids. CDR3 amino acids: CSVEADQETQYF. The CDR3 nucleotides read TGCAGCGTTGAAGCGGACCAAGAGACCCAGTACTTC. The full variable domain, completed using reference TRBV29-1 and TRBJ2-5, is SAVISQKPSRDICQRGTSLTIQCQVDSQVTMMFWYRQQPGQSLTLIATANQGSEATYESGFVIDKFPISRPNLTFSTLTVSNMSPEDSSIYLCSVEADQETQYFGPGTRLLVL.

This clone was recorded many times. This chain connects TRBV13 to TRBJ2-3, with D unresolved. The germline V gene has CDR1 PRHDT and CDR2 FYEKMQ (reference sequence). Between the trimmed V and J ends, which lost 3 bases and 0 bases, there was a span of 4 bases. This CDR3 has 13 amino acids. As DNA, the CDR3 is TGTGCCAGCAGCTTGGCTAGCACAGATACGCAGTATTTT. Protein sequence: CASSLASTDTQYF.

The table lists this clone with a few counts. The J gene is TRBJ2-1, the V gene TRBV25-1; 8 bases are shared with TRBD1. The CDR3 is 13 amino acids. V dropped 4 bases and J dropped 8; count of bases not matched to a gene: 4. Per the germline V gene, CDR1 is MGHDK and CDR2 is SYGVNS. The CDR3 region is CASSGDRGDEQFF. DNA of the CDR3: TGTGCCAGCAGTGGAGACAGGGGTGATGAGCAGTTCTTC. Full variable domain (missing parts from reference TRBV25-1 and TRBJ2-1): EADIYQTPRYLVIGTGKKITLECSQTMGHDKMYWYQQDPGMELHLIHYSYGVNSTEKGDLSSESTVSRIRTEHFPLTLESARPSHTSQYLCASSGDRGDEQFFGPGTRLTVL.

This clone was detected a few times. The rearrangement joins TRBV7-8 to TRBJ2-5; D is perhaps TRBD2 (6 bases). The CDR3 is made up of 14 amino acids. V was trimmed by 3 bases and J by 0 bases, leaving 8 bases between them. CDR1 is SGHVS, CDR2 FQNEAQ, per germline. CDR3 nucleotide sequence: TGTGCCAGCAGCTTTGGGGGGAACCAAGAGACCCAGTACTTC. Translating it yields CASSFGGNQETQYF.

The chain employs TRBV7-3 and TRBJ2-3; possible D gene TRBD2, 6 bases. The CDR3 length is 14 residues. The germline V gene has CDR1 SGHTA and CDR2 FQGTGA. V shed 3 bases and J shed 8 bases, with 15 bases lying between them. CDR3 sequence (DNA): TGTGCCAGCAGCTTTGCCGGGAGCCAGGGTACGCAGTATTTT. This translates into CASSFAGSQGTQYF.

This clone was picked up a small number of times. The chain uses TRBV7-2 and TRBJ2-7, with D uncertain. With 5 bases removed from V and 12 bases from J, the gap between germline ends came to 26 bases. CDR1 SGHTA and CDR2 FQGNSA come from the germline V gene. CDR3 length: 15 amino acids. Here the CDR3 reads CASSPYVSLGVFWYF. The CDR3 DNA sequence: TGTGCCAGCAGCCCTTATGTTAGTCTCGGTGTGTTCTGGTACTTC.